These T cell receptor beta chains were read from a single sample in a study of T cell responses to AZD1222 COVID-19 vaccine. The data were produced by immunoSEQ multiplex PCR, yet TCRdb's version contains in-frame clones alone and is incomplete. The sample shows some 140,000 clones, more than 90% of them seen only once. Material: peripheral blood, obtained on day 0 of AZD1222 vaccination. These receptors all come from an adult in good health. The CDR3 runs from the conserved cysteine through the conserved F or W.

V	J	CDR3
TRBV27	TRBJ1-1	CASSLSNPGVTEAFF
TRBV19	TRBJ2-1	CASSIDTGNLNEQFF
TRBV2	TRBJ2-7	CASTRSVGGAEHEQYF
TRBV4-2	TRBJ2-7	CASSPPGGGTISYEQYF
TRBV19	TRBJ1-3	CASSFGEGGNTIYF
TRBV4-3	TRBJ1-6	CASSQEVPESSYNSPLHF
TRBV6-1	TRBJ1-5	CASSEAYDNQPQHF
TRBV27	TRBJ2-5	CASSLYAGTAETQYF
TRBV7-9	TRBJ1-3	CASSLWRQVAGNTIYF
TRBV28	TRBJ1-6	CASSLSPAAGSPLHF
TRBV6-5	TRBJ2-1	CASSWRLDDNEQFF
TRBV7-3	TRBJ2-2	CASSLLGGTGELFF
TRBV27	TRBJ2-7	CASSSAPDRAGEQYF
TRBV10-1	TRBJ1-2	CASRKTDRGGGYTF
TRBV9	TRBJ1-2	CASSSGQRYYGYTF
TRBV9	TRBJ1-2	CASSVDRVLSNYGYTF